The 19 T cell receptor beta chains given below trace back to one sample, sequenced in a study of blood T cells in healthy people across ages. Alongside a J-beta primer mix, a sample-barcoded 5' primer served in a second PCR lasting about 7 to 12 cycles. TCRdb redid the calling of the 5' RACE reads with MiXCR, one entry per CDR3 protein. Of around 1,000,000 distinct CDR3 sequences detected, approximately 25% appear once; the ten largest clones hold 0.75%. The same data also went into a second study, on T cells of mothers and their children.

Sequencing used blood. The receptors come from a girl aged 2 to 10 in good health.

The rearrangement joins TRBV6-1 to TRBJ1-5, with 7 positions matching TRBD1. V lost 3 bases to trimming and J lost 0 bases; unmatched junction nucleotides: 14. This CDR3 spans 19 amino acids. Germline-derived CDR1 and CDR2 are MNHNS and SASEGT. In DNA form, the CDR3 reads TGTGCCAGCAGTGAGAGGGGGCCTTCGAACGCATATAGCAATCAGCCCCAGCATTTT. Translating it yields CASSERGPSNAYSNQPQHF.

The chain employs TRBV20-1 and TRBJ2-7; 10 nucleotides line up with TRBD1. The CDR3 extends over 14 amino acids. V shed 3 bases, J shed 6 bases, and the junction held 8 bases outside the gene matches. CDR1 DFQATT and CDR2 SNEGSKA come from the germline V gene (reference sequence). CDR3 DNA sequence: TGCAGTGCTAGGAGGGGACAGGGGATGAGCGAGCAGTACTTC. Translated: CSARRGQGMSEQYF.

The chain carries TRBV7-9 and TRBJ1-1; 8 bases line up with TRBD1. V lost 6 bases to trimming and J lost 4 bases; unmatched junction nucleotides: 7. The CDR3 totals 14 residues. Germline lookup yields CDR1 SEHNR and CDR2 FQNEAQ (reference sequence). DNA of the CDR3: TGTGCCAGCAGGCAGGACAGGGTGGGCACTGAAGCTTTCTTT. Protein sequence: CASRQDRVGTEAFF.

This clonotype came up a few times. This sequence joins TRBV4-1 and TRBJ2-5; 9 bases map to TRBD2. Germline V gene data show CDR1 as MGHRA and CDR2 as YSYEKL. This CDR3 region has 16 residues. V trimming: 4 bases; J trimming: 5 bases; junction bases outside the gene matches: 11. CDR3 region: CASSLVAGADSETQYF. The CDR3 nucleotides are TGCGCCAGCAGCCTCGTAGCGGGAGCTGATTCGGAGACCCAGTACTTC.

The chain links TRBV7-9 to TRBJ2-3; unclear D gene. The CDR3 length is 14 residues. From germline, CDR1 is SEHNR and CDR2 FQNEAQ (reference sequence). V was shortened by 1 base and J by 4 bases, with 9 bases between the two germline ends. The CDR3 DNA reads TGTGCCAGCAGCTTAGATGAGTGGCCAGATACGCAGTATTTT. This sequence encodes CASSLDEWPDTQYF.

The chain is built from TRBV13 and TRBJ1-1; TRBD1 aligns across 7 bases. Germline assignment: CDR1 PRHDT and CDR2 FYEKMQ (reference sequence). This CDR3 is 15 amino acids long. Trimming took 5 bases from V and 3 from J; bases not matched to a gene: 9. As DNA, the CDR3 is TGTGCCAGCAGCCTCGGGACAGAACTTTACACTGAAGCTTTCTTT. This translates into CASSLGTELYTEAFF.

This clonotype was recorded a few times. The chain joins TRBV4-3 to TRBJ2-4; tentatively, D is TRBD1 or TRBD2 (5 bases each). Looked up from germline, CDR1 is LGHNA and CDR2 is YSLEER. The length of the CDR3 is 16 residues. The ends were cut back, 0 bases at V and 9 bases at J, with 18 bases in the middle. In DNA, the CDR3 is TGCGCCAGCAGCCAAGATCTGGGAGAGACAGTGGCCATTCAGTACTTC. Translation: CASSQDLGETVAIQYF.

The chain employs TRBV20-1 and TRBJ1-2; D call uncertain. Germline CDR1 reads DFQATT; CDR2 reads SNEGSKA (reference sequence). The CDR3 length is 12 residues. The ends were cut back, 0 bases at V and 8 bases at J, with 10 bases in the middle. The CDR3 sequence is CSARDPMKGYTF. CDR3 nucleotides: TGCAGTGCTAGAGATCCCATGAAAGGCTACACCTTC.

In this sample, this clonotype turned up many times. The CDR3 reads CSVVGSYNEQFF. The CDR3 DNA is TGCAGTGTGGTAGGCTCCTACAATGAGCAGTTCTTC. V is TRBV20-1 and J is TRBJ2-1; D not resolved. The ends were cut back, 7 bases at V and 0 bases at J, with 7 bases in the middle. The CDR3 length is 12 residues. Germline V gene lookup returns CDR1 DFQATT and CDR2 SNEGSKA (reference sequence).

In this sample, this clonotype turned up a few times. The chain has TRBV12-3 or TRBV12-4 and TRBJ1-6; D uncertain. This CDR3 region has 12 residues. The V gene lost 1 base and the J gene lost 11 bases, with 6 bases spanning the gap. CDR3 sequence: CASSLGPTPLHF. The CDR3 region has the DNA TGTGCCAGCAGTTTAGGTCCGACACCCCTCCACTTT.

The chain joins TRBV7-8 to TRBJ2-5, with D maybe TRBD2 (6 bases). The V gene lost 6 bases and the J gene lost 11 bases, with 19 bases spanning the gap. The germline gives CDR1 SGHVS, CDR2 FQNEAQ. The CDR3 sequence is 13 residues long. In nucleotides, the CDR3 is TGTGCCAGCAGTATGGGAGGAGCGGATGAGCAGTACTTC. Encoded protein: CASSMGGADEQYF.

V is TRBV2 and J is TRBJ1-1, with TRBD1 as a possible D gene (5 bases). Trimming took off 4 bases at V and 1 base at J, with 10 bases between the two ends. The CDR3 length is 14 residues. Germline CDR1 reads SNHLY; CDR2 reads FYNNEI. CDR3 nucleotides: TGTGCCAGCAGTGGGGGCCCTCAGAACACTGAAGCTTTCTTT. Residues: CASSGGPQNTEAFF.

This clonotype was counted between two and nine times. This chain connects TRBV12-3 or TRBV12-4 to TRBJ1-5; D is unclear. The CDR3 contains 13 residues. V was shortened by 3 bases and J by 4 bases, with 7 bases between the two germline ends. CDR3 sequence: CASSFTRNQPQHF. The CDR3 DNA sequence: TGTGCCAGCAGTTTCACCCGGAATCAGCCCCAGCATTTT.

The chain combines TRBV7-2 with TRBJ2-3; D unclear. V was cut by 3 bases and J by 5 bases, with 15 bases left in between. The CDR3 spans 15 residues. The V gene's germline CDR1 is SGHTA and CDR2 FQGNSA. Here the CDR3 reads CASSFSGTVVDTQYF. The CDR3 region has the DNA TGTGCCAGCAGCTTCTCGGGTACAGTTGTAGATACGCAGTATTTT.

The rearrangement uses TRBV7-9 and TRBJ2-6; D call uncertain. The germline V gene encodes CDR1 SEHNR and CDR2 FQNEAQ (reference sequence). The CDR3 runs 16 residues. The V end was cut by 11 bases, the J end by 1 base, with 18 bases between. The DNA for the CDR3 is TGTGCCGGCTATCCGACCGTAGATTCTGGGGCCAACGTCCTGACTTTC. Encoded protein: CAGYPTVDSGANVLTF.

V is TRBV24-1 and J is TRBJ2-2; no clear D. V was pared by 7 bases and J by 4 bases, with 9 bases between. The CDR3 totals 13 residues. Germline CDR1 KGHDR, CDR2 SFDVKD. Written as DNA, the CDR3 is TGTGCCACCAGGGCCCTTTCCACCGGGGAGCTGTTTTTT. Translated, it gives CATRALSTGELFF.

The rearrangement links TRBV21-1 to TRBJ2-7. TRBV21-1 is a pseudogene locus. This CDR3 region has 15 residues. The CDR3 sequence is CASSKTAAATYEQYF. The CDR3 coding sequence is TGTGCCAGCAGCAAAACGGCAGCAGCTACCTACGAGCAGTACTTC.

The chain is built from TRBV2 and TRBJ1-6, with 7 nucleotides matching TRBD1. Trimming cost V 8 bases and J 8 bases; bases outside gene matches: 3. CDR1 SNHLY and CDR2 FYNNEI come from the germline V gene. This CDR3 has 12 residues. This chain's CDR3 is CASRGQDSPLHF. The CDR3 DNA follows: TGTGCCAGCCGAGGACAGGATTCACCCCTCCACTTT.

This clonotype occurred once. The CDR3 end shows no conserved phenylalanine or tryptophan, and so a read error is likely. The chain has TRBV10-3 and TRBJ1-2; TRBD1 might be the D (5 bases). The length of the CDR3 is 13 residues. The V end was cut by 3 bases, the J end by 3 bases, with 8 bases between. Germline CDR1 and CDR2: ENHRY and SYGVKD. CDR3 DNA: TGTGCCATCAGTGATCAGGGCCACTATGGCTACACCTAC. This gives the protein CAISDQGHYGYTY.